The 4 T cell receptor beta chains reported below all come from one sample, sequenced in a study of human T cells and chemical hapten exposure. Time point: pre-sensitization, week 0. The treatment denotes: therapeutic diphenylcyclopropenone sensitization with weekly scalp DPC. A single record per CDR3 protein comes from TCRdb applying MiXCR to the RACE reads. Among 40,000 or so distinct CDR3 sequences listed, about 11% were seen once. Source: whole blood, taken in connection with sensitization to the hapten diphenylcyclopropenone (DPC). These TCRs come from a man younger than 45 with alopecia areata. Some clones in this sample may be carry-over from other donors' samples.

A word on this clonotype: This may arise from a read error, as a much more abundant clone is one base away. This chain joins TRBV5-6 and TRBJ2-7; a weak D match, TRBD2 (6 bases). The CDR3 covers 13 residues. V was cut by 6 bases and J by 3 bases, with 13 bases left in between. The germline V gene has CDR1 SGHDT and CDR2 YYEEEE. The CDR3 loop is CASNRRGIYEQYV. CDR3 nucleotide sequence: TGTGCCAGCAACAGACGGGGGATCTACGAGCAGTACGTC.

This clonotype was observed at least ten times. The chain is built from TRBV11-2 and TRBJ2-7, with D unclear. CDR3 length: 13 residues. The germline V gene has CDR1 SGHAT and CDR2 FQNNGV. V shed 2 bases and J shed 0 bases, with 5 bases lying between them. The CDR3 protein is CASSLTVSYEQYF. The CDR3 DNA is TGTGCCAGCAGCTTAACTGTCTCCTACGAGCAGTACTTC.

This clonotype was detected only a few times. V is TRBV12-3 or TRBV12-4 and J is TRBJ1-2; D possibly corresponds to TRBD1 (5 bases). CDR3 length: 15 amino acids. The germline V and J ends were trimmed by 3 bases and 4 bases, with 15 bases remaining between them. The CDR3 loop reads CASSFLARATYGYTF. The DNA for the CDR3 is TGTGCCAGCAGTTTTTTGGCCAGGGCCACCTATGGCTACACCTTC.

This clonotype came up many times. This chain joins TRBV6-5 and TRBJ2-7, with a weak D call TRBD1 (5 bases). From germline, CDR1 is MNHEY and CDR2 SVGAGI. Trimming stripped 3 bases from V and 1 base from J, with 10 bases between. The CDR3 length is 14 residues. This CDR3 is CASSYYRLSYEQYF. CDR3 DNA: TGTGCCAGCAGTTATTACAGGTTATCCTACGAGCAGTACTTC.